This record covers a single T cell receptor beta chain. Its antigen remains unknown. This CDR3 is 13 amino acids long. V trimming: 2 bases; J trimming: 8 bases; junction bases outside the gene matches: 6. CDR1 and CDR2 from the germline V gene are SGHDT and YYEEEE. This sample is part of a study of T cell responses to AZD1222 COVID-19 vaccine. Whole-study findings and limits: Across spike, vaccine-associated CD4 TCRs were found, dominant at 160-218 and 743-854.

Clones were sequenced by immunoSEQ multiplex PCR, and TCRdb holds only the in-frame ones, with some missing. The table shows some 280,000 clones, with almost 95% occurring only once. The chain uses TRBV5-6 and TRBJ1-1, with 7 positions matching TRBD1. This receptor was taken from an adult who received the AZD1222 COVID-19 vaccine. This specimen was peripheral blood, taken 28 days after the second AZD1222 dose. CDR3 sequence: CASSFPSTGEAFF. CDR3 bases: TGTGCCAGCAGCTTTCCCTCGACAGGGGAAGCTTTCTTT.